Described below is a single T cell receptor (beta chain) sequence and its context. The antigen is not known. This sample was included in a study of cytomegalovirus exposure and HLA in healthy donors. The wider study: Most genotyped donors, approximately 81% of 350 to 500, had Caucasian-associated genetic ancestry. The study's findings and limits: Overall, roughly 170 TCR beta chains were annotated as cytomegalovirus-associated. In a later analysis, at a false discovery rate of 0.05, roughly 18,000 TCR beta sequences were associated with HLA alleles.

Primers included in the PCR were 60 Vbeta and 13 Jbeta primers. The data were produced by immunoSEQ multiplex PCR, yet TCRdb's version contains in-frame clones alone and is incomplete. The table shows about 160,000 clones, with around 80% occurring only once. CDR3 length: 15 residues. V shed 3 bases and J 7 bases; nucleotides not matched to a gene: 12. CDR1 is SGHRS, CDR2 YFSETQ, per germline. The clonotype was recovered from a male donor in good health and CMV-seronegative. Input material: PBMCs. This chain links TRBV5-1 with TRBJ1-1; 7 bases align to TRBD1. The CDR3 sequence: CASSSRRGDSNEAFF. The CDR3 DNA reads TGCGCCAGCAGCTCCAGAAGAGGGGACAGCAATGAAGCTTTCTTT.